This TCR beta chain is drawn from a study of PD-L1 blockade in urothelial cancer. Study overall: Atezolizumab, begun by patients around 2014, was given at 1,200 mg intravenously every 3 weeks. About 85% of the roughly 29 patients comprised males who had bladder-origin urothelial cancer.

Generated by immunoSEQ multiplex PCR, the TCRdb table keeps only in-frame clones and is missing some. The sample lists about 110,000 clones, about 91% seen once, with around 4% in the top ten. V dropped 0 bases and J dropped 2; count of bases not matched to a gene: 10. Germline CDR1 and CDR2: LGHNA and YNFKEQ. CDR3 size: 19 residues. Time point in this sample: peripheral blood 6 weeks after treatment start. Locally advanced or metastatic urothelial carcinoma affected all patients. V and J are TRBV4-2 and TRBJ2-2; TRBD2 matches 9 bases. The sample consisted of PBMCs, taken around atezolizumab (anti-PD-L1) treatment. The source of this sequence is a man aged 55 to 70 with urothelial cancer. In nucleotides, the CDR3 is TGTGCCAGCAGCCAAGATGTGGGGCGGGGGGGCCGAAACACCGGGGAGCTGTTTTTT. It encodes CASSQDVGRGGRNTGELFF.